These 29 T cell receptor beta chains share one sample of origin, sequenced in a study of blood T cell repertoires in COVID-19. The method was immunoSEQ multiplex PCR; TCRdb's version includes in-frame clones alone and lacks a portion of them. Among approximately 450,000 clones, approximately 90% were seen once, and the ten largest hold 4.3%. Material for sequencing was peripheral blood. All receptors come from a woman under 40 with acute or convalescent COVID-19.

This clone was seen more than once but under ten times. CDR3 protein: CASSQGQVNYGYTF. Here the CDR3 DNA reads TGTGCCAGCAGCCAAGGACAGGTTAACTATGGCTACACCTTC. The chain has TRBV4-2 and TRBJ1-2; D possibly corresponds to TRBD1 (6 bases). Germline V gene sequence: CDR1 LGHNA, CDR2 YNFKEQ. The CDR3 length is 14 residues. V was cut by 1 base and J by 1 base, with 7 bases left in between.

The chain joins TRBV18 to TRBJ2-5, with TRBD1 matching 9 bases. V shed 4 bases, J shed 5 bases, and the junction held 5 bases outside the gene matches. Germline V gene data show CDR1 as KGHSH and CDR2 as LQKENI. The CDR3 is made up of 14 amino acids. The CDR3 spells CASSLGTGPETQYF. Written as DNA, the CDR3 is TGTGCCAGCTCACTAGGGACAGGGCCGGAGACCCAGTACTTC.

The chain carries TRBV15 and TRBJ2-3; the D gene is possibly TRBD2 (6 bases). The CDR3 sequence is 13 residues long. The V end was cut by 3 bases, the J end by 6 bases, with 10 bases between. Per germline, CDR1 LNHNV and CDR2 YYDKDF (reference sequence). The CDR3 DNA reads TGTGCCACCAGCAGTGGGGGGTGGGATACGCAGTATTTT. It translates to CATSSGGWDTQYF.

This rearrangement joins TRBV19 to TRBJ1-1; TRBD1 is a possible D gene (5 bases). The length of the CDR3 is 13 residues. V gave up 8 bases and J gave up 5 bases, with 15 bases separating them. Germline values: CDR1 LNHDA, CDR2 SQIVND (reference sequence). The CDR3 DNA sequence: TGTGCCAGTGGCGGGGGGATCGGGACTGAAGCTTTCTTT. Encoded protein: CASGGGIGTEAFF.

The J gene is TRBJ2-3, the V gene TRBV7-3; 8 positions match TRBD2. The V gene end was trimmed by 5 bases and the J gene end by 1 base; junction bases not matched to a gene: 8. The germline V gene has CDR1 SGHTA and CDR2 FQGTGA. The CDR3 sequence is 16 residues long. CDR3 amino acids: CASSPSRGAGTDTQYF. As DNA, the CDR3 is TGTGCCAGCAGCCCTTCGCGGGGGGCCGGCACAGATACGCAGTATTTT.

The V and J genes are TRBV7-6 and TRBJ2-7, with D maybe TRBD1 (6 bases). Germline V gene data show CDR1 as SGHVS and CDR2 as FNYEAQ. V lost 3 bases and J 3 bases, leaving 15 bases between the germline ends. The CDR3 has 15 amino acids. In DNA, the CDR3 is TGTGCCAGCAGCTTTCAGGGCAGGGGAAACTACGAGCAGTACTTC. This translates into CASSFQGRGNYEQYF.

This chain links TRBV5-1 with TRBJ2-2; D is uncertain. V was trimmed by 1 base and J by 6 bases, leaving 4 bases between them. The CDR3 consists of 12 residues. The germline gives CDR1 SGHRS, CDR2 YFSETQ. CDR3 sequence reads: CASSLSAGELFF. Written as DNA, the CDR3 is TGCGCCAGCAGCTTGTCGGCCGGGGAGCTGTTTTTT.

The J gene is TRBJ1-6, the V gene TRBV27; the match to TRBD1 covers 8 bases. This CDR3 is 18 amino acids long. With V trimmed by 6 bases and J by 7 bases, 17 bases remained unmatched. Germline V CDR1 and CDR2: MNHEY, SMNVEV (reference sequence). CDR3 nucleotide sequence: TGTGCCAGCAGGGGGGGTACAGGGGGTCACGTTAGGAATTCACCCCTCCACTTT. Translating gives CASRGGTGGHVRNSPLHF.

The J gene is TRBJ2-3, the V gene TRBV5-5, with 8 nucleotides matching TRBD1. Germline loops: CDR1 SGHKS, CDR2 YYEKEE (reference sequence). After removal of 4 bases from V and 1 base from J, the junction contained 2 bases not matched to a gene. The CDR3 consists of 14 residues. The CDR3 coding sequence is TGTGCCAGCAGCGGACAGGGCGGCACAGATACGCAGTATTTT. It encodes CASSGQGGTDTQYF.

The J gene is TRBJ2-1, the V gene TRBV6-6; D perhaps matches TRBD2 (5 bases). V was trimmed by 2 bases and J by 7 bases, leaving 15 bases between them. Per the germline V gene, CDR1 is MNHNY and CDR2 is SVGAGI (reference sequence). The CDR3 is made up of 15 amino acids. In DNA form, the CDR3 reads TGTGCCAGCAGTTACCAAGACTGGACTGTTAATGAGCAGTTCTTC. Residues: CASSYQDWTVNEQFF.

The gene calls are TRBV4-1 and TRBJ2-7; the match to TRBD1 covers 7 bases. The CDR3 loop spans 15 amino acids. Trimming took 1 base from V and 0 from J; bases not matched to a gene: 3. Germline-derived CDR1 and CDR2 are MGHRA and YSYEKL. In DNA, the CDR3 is TGCGCCAGCAGCCAAGGACAGGGTAGCTCCTACGAGCAGTACTTC. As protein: CASSQGQGSSYEQYF.

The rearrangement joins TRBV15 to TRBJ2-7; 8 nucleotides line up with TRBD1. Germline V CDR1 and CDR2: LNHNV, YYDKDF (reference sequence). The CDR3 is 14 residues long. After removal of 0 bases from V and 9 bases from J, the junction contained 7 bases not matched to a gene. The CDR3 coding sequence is TGTGCCACCAGCAGAGACCCCCAGGGGGCCGGGCAGTACTTC. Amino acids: CATSRDPQGAGQYF.

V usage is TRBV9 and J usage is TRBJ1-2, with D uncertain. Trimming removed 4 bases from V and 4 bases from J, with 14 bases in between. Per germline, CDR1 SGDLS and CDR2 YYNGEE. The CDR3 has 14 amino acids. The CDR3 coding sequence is TGTGCCAGCAGCCCTAGTGGTAGTGGCTATGGCTACACCTTC. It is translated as CASSPSGSGYGYTF.

CDR3 nucleotides: TGTGCCTGGAGTGTTTCGACAGGCAATCAGCCCCAGCATTTT. As protein: CAWSVSTGNQPQHF. The V gene is TRBV30, the J gene TRBJ1-5; the D gene is possibly TRBD1 (5 bases). Germline values: CDR1 GTSNPN, CDR2 SVGIG (reference sequence). V was trimmed by 0 bases and J by 2 bases, leaving 8 bases between them. The CDR3 is 14 amino acids.

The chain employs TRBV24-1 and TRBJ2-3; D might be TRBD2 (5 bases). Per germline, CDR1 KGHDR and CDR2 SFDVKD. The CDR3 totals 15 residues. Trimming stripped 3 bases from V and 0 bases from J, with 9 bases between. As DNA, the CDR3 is TGTGCCACCAGTGATAATCTAGCCAGCACAGATACGCAGTATTTT. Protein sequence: CATSDNLASTDTQYF.

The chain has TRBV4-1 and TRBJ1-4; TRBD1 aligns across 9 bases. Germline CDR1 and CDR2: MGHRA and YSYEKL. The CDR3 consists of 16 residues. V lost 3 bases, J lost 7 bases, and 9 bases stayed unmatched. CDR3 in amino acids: CASSHLDRGVGEKLFF. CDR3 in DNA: TGCGCCAGCAGCCACTTGGACAGGGGAGTCGGTGAAAAACTGTTTTTT.

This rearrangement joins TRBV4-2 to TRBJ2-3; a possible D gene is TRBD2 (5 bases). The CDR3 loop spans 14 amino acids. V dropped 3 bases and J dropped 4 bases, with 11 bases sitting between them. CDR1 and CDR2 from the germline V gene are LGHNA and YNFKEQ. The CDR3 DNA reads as TGTGCCAGCAGCCATCCGGGGAGAGCAGATACGCAGTATTTT. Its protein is CASSHPGRADTQYF.

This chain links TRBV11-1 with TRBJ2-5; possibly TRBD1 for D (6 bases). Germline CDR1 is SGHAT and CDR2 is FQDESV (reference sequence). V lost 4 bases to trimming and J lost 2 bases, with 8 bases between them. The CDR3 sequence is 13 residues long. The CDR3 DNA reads TGTGCCAGCAGCTCAACAGGGCAAGAGACCCAGTACTTC. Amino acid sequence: CASSSTGQETQYF.

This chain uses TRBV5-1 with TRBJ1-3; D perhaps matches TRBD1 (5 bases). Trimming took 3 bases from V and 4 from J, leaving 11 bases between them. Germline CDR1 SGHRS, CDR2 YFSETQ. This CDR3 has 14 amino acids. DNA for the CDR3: TGCGCCAGCAGCTCCGGGGGGATCGGAAACACCATATATTTT. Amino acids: CASSSGGIGNTIYF.

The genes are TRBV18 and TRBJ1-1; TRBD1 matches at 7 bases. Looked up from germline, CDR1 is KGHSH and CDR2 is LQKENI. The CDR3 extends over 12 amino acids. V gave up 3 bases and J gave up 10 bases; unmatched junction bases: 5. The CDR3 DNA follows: TGTGCCAGCTCACCCCCTACAGGGGCAGCTTTCTTT. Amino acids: CASSPPTGAAFF.

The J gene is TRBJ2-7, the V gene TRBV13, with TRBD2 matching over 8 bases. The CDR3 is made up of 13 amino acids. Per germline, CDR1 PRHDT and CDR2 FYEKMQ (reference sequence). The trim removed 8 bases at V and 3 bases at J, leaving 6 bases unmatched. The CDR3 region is CASRGGPHYEQYF. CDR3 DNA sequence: TGTGCCAGCCGGGGGGGGCCTCACTACGAGCAGTACTTC.

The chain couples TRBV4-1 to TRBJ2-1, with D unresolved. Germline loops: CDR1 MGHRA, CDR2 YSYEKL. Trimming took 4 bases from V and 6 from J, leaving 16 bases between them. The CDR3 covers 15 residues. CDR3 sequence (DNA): TGCGCCAGCAGCCCAATAAACCTAGGCGTCAATGAGCAGTTCTTC. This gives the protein CASSPINLGVNEQFF.

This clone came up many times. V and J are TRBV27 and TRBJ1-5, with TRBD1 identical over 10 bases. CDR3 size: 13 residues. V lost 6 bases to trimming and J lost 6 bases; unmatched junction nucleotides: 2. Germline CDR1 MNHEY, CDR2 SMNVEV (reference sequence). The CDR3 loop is CASRTGGGQPQHF. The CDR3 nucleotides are TGTGCCAGCAGGACAGGGGGCGGTCAGCCCCAGCATTTT.

The CDR3 sequence: CASSVRRGEGEQFF. The CDR3 bases are TGTGCCAGTAGTGTCCGGCGGGGGGAAGGAGAGCAGTTCTTC. The gene calls are TRBV19 and TRBJ2-1, with TRBD2 identical over 8 bases. Germline CDR1 is LNHDA and CDR2 is SQIVND (reference sequence). The CDR3 consists of 14 residues. Trimming removed 5 bases from V and 10 bases from J; junction bases left unmatched: 10.

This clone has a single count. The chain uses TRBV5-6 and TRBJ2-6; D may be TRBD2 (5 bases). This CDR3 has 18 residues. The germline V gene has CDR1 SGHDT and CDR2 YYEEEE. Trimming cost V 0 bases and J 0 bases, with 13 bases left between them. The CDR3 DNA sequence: TGTGCCAGCAGCTTGGCTCCCGGCGGGCTCTCTGGGGCCAACGTCCTGACTTTC. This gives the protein CASSLAPGGLSGANVLTF.

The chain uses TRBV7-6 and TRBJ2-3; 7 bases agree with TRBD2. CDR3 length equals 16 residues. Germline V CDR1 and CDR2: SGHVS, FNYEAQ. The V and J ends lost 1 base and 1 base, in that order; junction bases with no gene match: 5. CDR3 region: CASSLEAGSGTDTQYF. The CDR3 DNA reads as TGTGCCAGCAGCTTAGAAGCGGGGTCAGGCACAGATACGCAGTATTTT.

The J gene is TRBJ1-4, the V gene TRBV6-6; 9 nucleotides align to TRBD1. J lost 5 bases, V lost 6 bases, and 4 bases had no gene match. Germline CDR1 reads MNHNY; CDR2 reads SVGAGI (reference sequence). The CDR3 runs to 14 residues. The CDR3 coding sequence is TGTGCCAGCAGCCGGACAGGGGACAATGAAAAACTGTTTTTT. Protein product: CASSRTGDNEKLFF.

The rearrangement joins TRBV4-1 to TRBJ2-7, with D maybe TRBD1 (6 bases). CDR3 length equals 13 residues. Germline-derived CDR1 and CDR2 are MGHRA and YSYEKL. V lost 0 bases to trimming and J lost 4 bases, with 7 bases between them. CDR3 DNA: TGCGCCAGCAGCCAAGAGGACAGTTACGAGCAGTACTTC. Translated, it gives CASSQEDSYEQYF.

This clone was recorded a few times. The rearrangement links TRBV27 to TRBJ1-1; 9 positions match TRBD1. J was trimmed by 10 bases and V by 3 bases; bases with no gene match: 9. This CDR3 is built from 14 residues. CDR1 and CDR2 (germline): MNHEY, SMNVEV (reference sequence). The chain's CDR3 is CASSLGQGSLVAFF. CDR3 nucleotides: TGTGCCAGCAGTTTGGGACAGGGATCTCTCGTAGCTTTCTTT.